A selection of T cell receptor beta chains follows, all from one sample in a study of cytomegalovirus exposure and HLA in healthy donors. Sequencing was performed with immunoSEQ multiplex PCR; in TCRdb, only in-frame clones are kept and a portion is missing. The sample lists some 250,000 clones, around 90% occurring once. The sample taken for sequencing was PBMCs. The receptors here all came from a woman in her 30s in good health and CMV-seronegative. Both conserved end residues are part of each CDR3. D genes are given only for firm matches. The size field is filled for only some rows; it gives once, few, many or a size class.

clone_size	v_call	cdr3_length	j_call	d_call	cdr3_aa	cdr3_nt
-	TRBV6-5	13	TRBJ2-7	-	CASRENGVYEQYF	TGTGCCAGCAGGGAGAATGGGGTCTACGAGCAGTACTTC
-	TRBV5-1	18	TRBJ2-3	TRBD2	CASSPSGLAGLSTDTQYF	TGCGCCAGCAGCCCATCGGGACTAGCGGGCCTAAGCACAGATACGCAGTATTTT
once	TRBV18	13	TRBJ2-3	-	CASSPQIGDTQYF	TGTGCCAGCTCACCACAGATCGGCGATACGCAGTATTTT
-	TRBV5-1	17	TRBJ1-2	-	CASSLLLDGGENYGYTF	TGCGCCAGCAGCTTGTTACTGGACGGAGGGGAAAACTATGGCTACACCTTC
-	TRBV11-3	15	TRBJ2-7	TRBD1	CASSPPGQGTYEQYF	TGTGCCAGCAGCCCTCCGGGACAGGGGACCTACGAGCAGTACTTC
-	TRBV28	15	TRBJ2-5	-	CASRPGQGTQETQYF	TGTGCCAGCAGGCCGGGTCAGGGAACACAAGAGACCCAGTACTTC
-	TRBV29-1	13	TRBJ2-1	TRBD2	CSVVRRREGEQFF	TGCAGCGTTGTAAGGCGACGGGAGGGTGAGCAGTTCTTC
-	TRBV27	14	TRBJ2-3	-	CASSPTGYTDTQYF	TGTGCCAGCAGTCCCACAGGGTACACAGATACGCAGTATTTT
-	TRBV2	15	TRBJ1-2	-	CASSEIGVYNYGYTF	TGTGCCAGCAGTGAAATTGGGGTGTACAACTATGGCTACACCTTC
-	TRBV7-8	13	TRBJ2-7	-	CASSLDSLGEQYF	TGTGCCAGCAGCTTAGATTCCCTAGGCGAGCAGTACTTC
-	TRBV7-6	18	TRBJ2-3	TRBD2	CASSRAPRLAGGLDTQYF	TGTGCCAGCAGCCGCGCCCCCCGACTAGCGGGAGGGTTAGATACGCAGTATTTT
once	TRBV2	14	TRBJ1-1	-	CASSTRQMNTEAFF	TGTGCCAGCAGTACCCGACAGATGAACACTGAAGCTTTCTTT
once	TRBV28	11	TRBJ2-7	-	CASSPYREQYF	TGTGCCAGCAGTCCCTATAGAGAGCAGTACTTC
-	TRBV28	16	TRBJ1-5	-	CASRDFRRGSNQPQHF	TGTGCCAGCAGGGACTTCAGGCGGGGTAGCAATCAGCCCCAGCATTTT
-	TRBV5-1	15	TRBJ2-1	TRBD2	CASGFAGGPANEQFF	TGCGCCAGCGGGTTTGCGGGAGGGCCTGCCAATGAGCAGTTCTTC
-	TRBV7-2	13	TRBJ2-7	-	CASSLEAPYEQYF	TGTGCCAGCAGCTTAGAGGCGCCTTACGAGCAGTACTTC
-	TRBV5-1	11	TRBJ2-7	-	CASRASYEQYF	TGCGCCAGCAGAGCGAGCTACGAGCAGTACTTC
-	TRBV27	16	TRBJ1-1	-	CASQETPPGMNTEAFF	TGTGCCAGCCAAGAAACCCCGCCTGGTATGAACACTGAAGCTTTCTTT
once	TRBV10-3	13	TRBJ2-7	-	CAISDGTSYEQYF	TGTGCCATCAGTGACGGGACTTCTTACGAGCAGTACTTC
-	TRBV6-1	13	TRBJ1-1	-	CASKTAWRWGAFF	TGTGCCAGCAAGACGGCCTGGAGATGGGGAGCTTTCTTT
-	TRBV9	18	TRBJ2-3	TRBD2	CASSVPSHGTTSTDTQYF	TGTGCCAGCAGCGTACCCTCTCATGGGACTACTAGCACAGATACGCAGTATTTT
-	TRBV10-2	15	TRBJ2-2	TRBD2	CASSNSGPRYGELFF	TGCGCCAGCTCCAATAGCGGGCCCAGATACGGGGAGCTGTTTTTT
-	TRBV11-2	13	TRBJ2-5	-	CASSSSLEETQYF	TGTGCCAGCAGCTCTTCCCTAGAGGAGACCCAGTACTTC